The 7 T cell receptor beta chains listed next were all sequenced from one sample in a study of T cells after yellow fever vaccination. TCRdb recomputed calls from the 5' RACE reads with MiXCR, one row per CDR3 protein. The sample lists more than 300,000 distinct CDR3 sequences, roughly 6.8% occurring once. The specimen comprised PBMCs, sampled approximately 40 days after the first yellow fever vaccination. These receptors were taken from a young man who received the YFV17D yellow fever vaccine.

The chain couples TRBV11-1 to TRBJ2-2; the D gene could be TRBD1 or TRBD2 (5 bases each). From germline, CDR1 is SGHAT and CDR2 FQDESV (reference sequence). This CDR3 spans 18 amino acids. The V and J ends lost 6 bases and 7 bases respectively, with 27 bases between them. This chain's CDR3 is CASRDRGTLKPTDGELFF. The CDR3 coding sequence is TGTGCCAGCAGAGACCGAGGGACCCTGAAACCGACCGACGGGGAGCTGTTTTTT. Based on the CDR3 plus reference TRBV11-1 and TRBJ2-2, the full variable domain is EAEVAQSPRYKITEKSQAVAFWCDPISGHATLYWYRQILGQGPELLVQFQDESVVDDSQLPKDRFSAERLKGVDSTLKIQPAELGDSAMYLCASRDRGTLKPTDGELFFGEGSRLTVL.

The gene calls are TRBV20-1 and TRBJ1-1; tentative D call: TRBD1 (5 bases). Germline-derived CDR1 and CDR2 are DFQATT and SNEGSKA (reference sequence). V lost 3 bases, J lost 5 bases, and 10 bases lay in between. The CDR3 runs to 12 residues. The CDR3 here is CSARGPGTEAFF. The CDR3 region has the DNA TGCAGTGCTAGGGGACCTGGGACTGAAGCTTTCTTT.

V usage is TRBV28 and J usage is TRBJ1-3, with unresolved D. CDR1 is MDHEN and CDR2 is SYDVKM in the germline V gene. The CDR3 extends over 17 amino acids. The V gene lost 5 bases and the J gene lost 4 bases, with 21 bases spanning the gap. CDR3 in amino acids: CASSQLSFSGKGNTIYF. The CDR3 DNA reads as TGTGCCAGCAGTCAACTCTCCTTTTCGGGCAAAGGAAACACCATATATTTT.

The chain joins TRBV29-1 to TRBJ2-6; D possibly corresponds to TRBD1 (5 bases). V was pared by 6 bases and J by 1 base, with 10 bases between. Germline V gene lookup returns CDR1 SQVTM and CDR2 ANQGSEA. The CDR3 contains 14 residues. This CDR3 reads CSVEQESGANVLTF. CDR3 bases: TGCAGCGTCGAACAGGAGTCTGGGGCCAACGTCCTGACTTTC.

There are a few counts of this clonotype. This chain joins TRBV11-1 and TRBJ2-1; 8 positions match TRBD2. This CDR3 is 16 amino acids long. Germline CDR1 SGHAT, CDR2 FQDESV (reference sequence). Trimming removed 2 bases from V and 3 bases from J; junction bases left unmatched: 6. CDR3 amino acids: CASSLIVAGHYNEQFF. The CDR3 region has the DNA TGTGCCAGCAGCTTAATCGTAGCGGGGCACTACAATGAGCAGTTCTTC.

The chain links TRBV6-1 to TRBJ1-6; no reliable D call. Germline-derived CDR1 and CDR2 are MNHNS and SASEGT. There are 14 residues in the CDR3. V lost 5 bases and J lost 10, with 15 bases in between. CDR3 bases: TGTGCCAGCAGTCGAGAGGCCCGCTGGTCACCCCTCCACTTT. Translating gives CASSREARWSPLHF.

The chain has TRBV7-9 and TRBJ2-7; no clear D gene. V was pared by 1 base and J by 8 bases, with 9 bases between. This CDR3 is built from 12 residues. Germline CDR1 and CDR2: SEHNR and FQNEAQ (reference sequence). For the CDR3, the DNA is TGTGCCAGCAGCTTAGGGCGTTATAAGCAGTACGTC. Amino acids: CASSLGRYKQYV.